Below are 31 T cell receptor beta chains sequenced from a single sample in a study of a mutant IDH1 vaccine in newly diagnosed glioma. The time point was: week 23, last vaccination. Vaccination comprised doses that each held 300 ug of mutant IDH1 20-mer peptide, plus topical imiquimod. These TCRs' antigens remain unknown. Clones were sequenced by immunoSEQ multiplex PCR, and TCRdb holds only the in-frame ones, with some missing. The data contain some 80,000 clones, approximately 85% of them seen just once; the ten biggest clones take up 0.6% to 0.95%. The source was PBMCs, collected from a glioma patient whose treatment included an IDH1 peptide vaccine. Receptors were obtained from a woman aged 50 to 60 with glioma.

This rearrangement joins TRBV7-2 to TRBJ1-1; the D is unclear. The V gene's germline CDR1 is SGHTA and CDR2 FQGNSA. V was pared by 2 bases and J by 3 bases, with 7 bases between. The CDR3 length is 13 residues. This CDR3 is CASSLSRDTEAFF. In DNA form, the CDR3 reads TGTGCCAGCAGCTTAAGCCGGGACACTGAAGCTTTCTTT. Variable domain in full (rest from reference TRBV7-2 and TRBJ1-1): GAGVSQSPSNKVTEKGKDVELRCDPISGHTALYWYRQSLGQGLEFLIYFQGNSAPDKSGLPSDRFSAERTGGSVSTLTIQRTQQEDSAVYLCASSLSRDTEAFFGQGTRLTVV.

This chain connects TRBV7-9 to TRBJ2-1; TRBD2 aligns across 16 bases. This CDR3 has 16 amino acids. Germline CDR1 and CDR2: SEHNR and FQNEAQ (reference sequence). J lost 6 bases, V lost 5 bases, and 4 bases had no gene match. In DNA, the CDR3 is TGTGCCAGCAGCCCGGGGACTAGCGGGAGGGGCAATGAGCAGTTCTTC. Translated: CASSPGTSGRGNEQFF.

This sequence joins TRBV18 and TRBJ2-5; TRBD2 matches 11 bases. The junction had 2 bases not matched to a gene; V was cut back by 0 bases and J by 2 bases. CDR1 and CDR2 from the germline V gene are KGHSH and LQKENI. This CDR3 is 16 amino acids long. The CDR3 region has the DNA TGTGCCAGCTCACCACCCAGACTAGCGGGGCAAGAGACCCAGTACTTC. Its translation is CASSPPRLAGQETQYF.

The V and J genes are TRBV28 and TRBJ1-1, with no clear D. Trimming shortened V by 7 bases and J by 1 base, and 10 bases separated the two germline ends. The CDR3 extends over 13 amino acids. Germline loops: CDR1 MDHEN, CDR2 SYDVKM. The CDR3 region is CASTHYSNTEAFF. The CDR3 region has the DNA TGTGCCAGCACTCATTACTCGAACACTGAAGCTTTCTTT.

The rearrangement joins TRBV29-1 to TRBJ1-1, with D perhaps matching TRBD1 (6 bases). The CDR3 covers 14 residues. The V and J ends lost 5 bases and 0 bases respectively, with 13 bases between them. Looked up from germline, CDR1 is SQVTM and CDR2 is ANQGSEA. The CDR3 coding sequence is TGCAGCGTTTTGAGGGGGGCATTGAACACTGAAGCTTTCTTT. Protein sequence: CSVLRGALNTEAFF.

This chain uses TRBV5-1 with TRBJ2-1, with 10 bases lining up with TRBD2. The V gene's germline CDR1 is SGHRS and CDR2 YFSETQ. The CDR3 runs 16 residues. With 0 bases clipped from V and 7 bases from J, the junction kept 7 bases outside the gene matches. The CDR3: CASSLGPSGSHNEQFF. The CDR3 bases are TGCGCCAGCAGCTTGGGTCCTAGCGGGAGCCATAATGAGCAGTTCTTC.

CDR3 DNA sequence: TGTGCCAGCAGCGCCCACCTTGGGGATGAGACCCAGTACTTC. Protein sequence: CASSAHLGDETQYF. The rearrangement links TRBV11-3 to TRBJ2-5, with unresolved D. The CDR3 runs to 14 residues. Looked up from germline, CDR1 is SGHNT and CDR2 is YENEEA. With 5 bases removed from V and 5 bases from J, the gap between germline ends came to 15 bases.

This chain connects TRBV30 to TRBJ2-1; 7 nucleotides agree with TRBD2. Germline V CDR1 and CDR2: GTSNPN, SVGIG (reference sequence). The CDR3 runs to 18 residues. V shed 0 bases, J shed 5 bases, and the junction held 16 bases outside the gene matches. The CDR3 region has the DNA TGTGCCTGGAGTGTCTTCCACTTTACTAGCGAGAGGGACAATGAGCAGTTCTTC. Protein product: CAWSVFHFTSERDNEQFF.

J is TRBJ2-2 and V is TRBV7-2; 13 bases are shared with TRBD2. CDR3 length: 17 amino acids. Trimming cost V 1 base and J 8 bases; bases outside gene matches: 7. In germline, CDR1 is SGHTA, CDR2 FQGNSA. The CDR3 loop reads CASSLERLAGGGGELFF. The CDR3, as DNA: TGTGCCAGCAGCTTAGAACGACTAGCGGGAGGAGGAGGGGAGCTGTTTTTT.

CDR3 residues: CASSVGTSGSTDTQYF. CDR3 DNA: TGTGCCAGCTCAGTTGGGACTAGCGGTAGCACAGATACGCAGTATTTT. The chain links TRBV18 to TRBJ2-3, with 11 nucleotides matching TRBD2. Germline V gene lookup returns CDR1 KGHSH and CDR2 LQKENI. Trimming took 5 bases from V and 0 from J; bases not matched to a gene: 4. The length of the CDR3 is 16 residues. The entire variable domain, with the rest obtained from reference TRBV18 and TRBJ2-3, is as follows: NAGVMQNPRHLVRRRGQEARLRCSPMKGHSHVYWYRQLPEEGLKFMVYLQKENIIDESGMPKERFSAEFPKEGPSILRIQQVVRGDSAAYFCASSVGTSGSTDTQYFGPGTRLTVL.

V gene TRBV5-6 combines with J gene TRBJ1-2; tentatively, D is TRBD1 (6 bases). This CDR3 region has 13 residues. Looked up from germline, CDR1 is SGHDT and CDR2 is YYEEEE. V was trimmed by 5 bases and J by 4 bases, leaving 12 bases between them. CDR3 coding DNA: TGTGCCAGCAGATCCGACAGGCGCTATGGCTACACCTTC. Amino acid sequence: CASRSDRRYGYTF.

This chain links TRBV6-6 with TRBJ1-6; D possibly corresponds to TRBD1 (5 bases). The V gene lost 7 bases and the J gene lost 7 bases, with 17 bases spanning the gap. Germline assignment: CDR1 MNHNY and CDR2 SVGAGI (reference sequence). This CDR3 region has 15 residues. The CDR3 loop is CASNPRGGKNSPLHF. The DNA of the CDR3 is TGTGCCAGCAACCCCCGGGGGGGTAAGAATTCACCCCTCCACTTT.

To note about this clone: Distinct nucleotide sequences in the sample also encode this CDR3. The genes are TRBV27 and TRBJ2-7, with TRBD1 matching over 9 bases. Germline trimming cut 5 bases from V and 3 bases from J; bases unmatched to any gene: 5. Germline CDR1 reads MNHEY; CDR2 reads SMNVEV (reference sequence). This CDR3 is 14 amino acids long. The CDR3 DNA follows: TGTGCCAGCAGTCTGGGACAGGGAGGCTACGAGCAGTACTTC. Protein product: CASSLGQGGYEQYF.

This chain connects TRBV25-1 to TRBJ2-2, with TRBD2 as a possible D gene (5 bases). The CDR3 is made up of 16 amino acids. CDR1 is MGHDK, CDR2 SYGVNS, per germline. The V and J ends lost 5 bases and 5 bases respectively, with 18 bases between them. CDR3 sequence reads: CASSPTKGFDTGELFF. CDR3 sequence (DNA): TGTGCCAGCAGTCCGACTAAGGGCTTCGATACCGGGGAGCTGTTTTTT. Full variable domain (outside the CDR3, taken from reference TRBV25-1 and TRBJ2-2): EADIYQTPRYLVIGTGKKITLECSQTMGHDKMYWYQQDPGMELHLIHYSYGVNSTEKGDLSSESTVSRIRTEHFPLTLESARPSHTSQYLCASSPTKGFDTGELFFGEGSRLTVL.

The chain links TRBV11-2 to TRBJ2-3; D possibly corresponds to TRBD2 (5 bases). The CDR3 has 13 amino acids. V was clipped by 7 bases and J by 3 bases, with 11 bases between them. CDR1 SGHAT and CDR2 FQNNGV come from the germline V gene. CDR3 region: CASTLTGTDTQYF. The DNA for the CDR3 is TGTGCCAGCACCCTGACGGGGACAGATACGCAGTATTTT.

The genes are TRBV6-5 and TRBJ2-7, with 8 bases aligning to TRBD1. V lost 8 bases, J lost 2 bases, and 5 bases stayed unmatched. Per germline, CDR1 MNHEY and CDR2 SVGAGI. This CDR3 has 13 amino acids. The CDR3 DNA reads as TGTGCCAGCGGGAGGACAGGGCCCTACGAGCAGTACTTC. Protein product: CASGRTGPYEQYF.

V gene TRBV27 combines with J gene TRBJ1-1; D is unclear. The V and J ends lost 7 bases and 1 base respectively, with 16 bases between them. The CDR3 extends over 15 amino acids. Germline CDR1 is MNHEY and CDR2 is SMNVEV (reference sequence). Written as DNA, the CDR3 is TGTGCCAGCAAAACTCCGGTACAGACGAACACTGAAGCTTTCTTT. It codes for CASKTPVQTNTEAFF.

In this sample, this clone turned up a few times. The chain carries TRBV18 and TRBJ2-7, with D maybe TRBD1 (6 bases). The CDR3 runs to 14 residues. Trimming stripped 8 bases from V and 1 base from J, with 15 bases between. Germline CDR1 reads KGHSH; CDR2 reads LQKENI. CDR3: CASKDSIESYEQYF. In nucleotides, the CDR3 is TGTGCCAGCAAGGACAGCATAGAGTCCTACGAGCAGTACTTC.

V is TRBV29-1 and J is TRBJ2-7; perhaps D is TRBD1 or TRBD2 (5 bases each). V lost 3 bases to trimming and J lost 3 bases, with 15 bases between them. This CDR3 is 14 amino acids long. Germline values: CDR1 SQVTM, CDR2 ANQGSEA. In DNA, the CDR3 is TGCAGCGTTGAGGATGGGACCGAGTTCTACGAGCAGTACTTC. Translated: CSVEDGTEFYEQYF.

V usage is TRBV27 and J usage is TRBJ1-6; a possible D gene is TRBD1 (6 bases). This CDR3 has 15 amino acids. V dropped 8 bases and J dropped 6 bases, with 17 bases sitting between them. Germline CDR1 reads MNHEY; CDR2 reads SMNVEV (reference sequence). The CDR3 protein is CASGQTRTVNSPLHF. The CDR3 region has the DNA TGTGCCAGCGGCCAGACCCGGACAGTTAATTCACCCCTCCACTTT.

The chain has TRBV5-6 and TRBJ1-4; D is unresolved. Trimming removed 0 bases from V and 7 bases from J, with 13 bases in between. The length of the CDR3 is 15 residues. The germline CDR1 and CDR2 sequences are SGHDT and YYEEEE. CDR3 sequence: CASSLGTRKGEKLFF. The CDR3 DNA sequence: TGTGCCAGCAGCTTGGGGACGAGAAAAGGTGAAAAACTGTTTTTT.

The chain combines TRBV2 with TRBJ2-7; TRBD1 agrees at 11 bases. Germline CDR1 and CDR2: SNHLY and FYNNEI. With V trimmed by 3 bases and J by 6 bases, 4 bases remained unmatched. This CDR3 region has 14 residues. The CDR3 spells CASSDGQGAGEQYF. CDR3 nucleotide sequence: TGTGCCAGCAGTGACGGACAGGGGGCAGGCGAGCAGTACTTC.

The rearrangement joins TRBV4-2 to TRBJ2-1, with 9 bases that match TRBD2. The germline gives CDR1 LGHNA, CDR2 YNFKEQ. V lost 0 bases to trimming and J lost 5 bases; unmatched junction nucleotides: 5. This CDR3 is built from 16 residues. CDR3 DNA sequence: TGTGCCAGCAGCCAAGAATCCCAGCGGGAGGACAATGAGCAGTTCTTC. Translated: CASSQESQREDNEQFF.

The CDR3 spells CSVPSSGANVLTF. CDR3 in DNA: TGCAGCGTCCCCTCCTCTGGGGCCAACGTCCTGACTTTC. The chain recombines TRBV29-1 with TRBJ2-6; D remains unclear. The V end was cut by 6 bases, the J end by 0 bases, with 6 bases between. CDR3 size: 13 residues. In germline, CDR1 is SQVTM, CDR2 ANQGSEA.

This chain links TRBV18 with TRBJ1-6; TRBD1 might be the D (5 bases). The CDR3 runs to 14 residues. Looked up from germline, CDR1 is KGHSH and CDR2 is LQKENI. V was trimmed by 2 bases and J by 12 bases, leaving 14 bases between them. The CDR3 DNA follows: TGTGCCAGCTCACCAGATCGGACACACCGACCCCTCCACTTT. It is translated as CASSPDRTHRPLHF. Full variable domain (rest looked up from reference TRBV18 and TRBJ1-6): NAGVMQNPRHLVRRRGQEARLRCSPMKGHSHVYWYRQLPEEGLKFMVYLQKENIIDESGMPKERFSAEFPKEGPSILRIQQVVRGDSAAYFCASSPDRTHRPLHFGNGTRLTVT.

V gene TRBV6-6 combines with J gene TRBJ2-7; the D gene is possibly TRBD1 (5 bases). The CDR3 is made up of 15 amino acids. The V gene lost 6 bases and the J gene lost 3 bases, with 18 bases spanning the gap. From germline, CDR1 is MNHNY and CDR2 SVGAGI (reference sequence). The CDR3 region has the DNA TGTGCCAGCAGCCATCCCGGGCAGGGTGACTACGAGCAGTACTTC. This translates into CASSHPGQGDYEQYF.

This clone turned up a few times. The chain carries TRBV7-3 and TRBJ2-2, with 7 bases identical to TRBD1. The CDR3 covers 13 residues. The V and J ends lost 5 bases and 5 bases, in that order; junction bases with no gene match: 2. Looked up from germline, CDR1 is SGHTA and CDR2 is FQGTGA. CDR3 in DNA: TGTGCCAGCAGCATACAGGGGACCGGGGAGCTGTTTTTT. It encodes CASSIQGTGELFF.

The V gene is TRBV23-1, the J gene TRBJ2-7; 8 positions match TRBD1. TRBV23-1 is noted as an ORF with a role that remains uncertain. The V and J ends lost 3 bases and 6 bases, in that order; junction bases with no gene match: 13. The length of the CDR3 is 16 residues. CDR3 sequence reads: CASSHIRDRPVIEQYF. CDR3 in DNA: TGCGCCAGCAGTCACATCCGGGACAGGCCGGTTATCGAGCAGTACTTC.

This chain uses TRBV6-5 with TRBJ2-3; D not resolved. The CDR3 has 14 residues. The germline V gene has CDR1 MNHEY and CDR2 SVGAGI. Trimming stripped 3 bases from V and 0 bases from J, with 7 bases between. The CDR3 region is CASSYISSTDTQYF. The CDR3 DNA follows: TGTGCCAGCAGTTATATCTCCAGCACAGATACGCAGTATTTT.

In DNA form, the CDR3 reads TGTGCCGCTAGCGGGAGGGTCACAGATACGCAGTATTTT. Its translation is CAASGRVTDTQYF. The rearrangement links TRBV6-6 to TRBJ2-3; 12 nucleotides agree with TRBD2. Germline V gene sequence: CDR1 MNHNY, CDR2 SVGAGI (reference sequence). V trimming: 11 bases; J trimming: 2 bases; junction bases outside the gene matches: 2. The CDR3 extends over 13 amino acids.

The chain joins TRBV4-1 to TRBJ1-1; TRBD1 might be the D (5 bases). This CDR3 contains 15 residues. Germline V gene lookup returns CDR1 MGHRA and CDR2 YSYEKL. Trimming took 4 bases from V and 8 from J, leaving 20 bases between them. The CDR3 loop is CASSPARGRRQEAFF. CDR3 bases: TGCGCCAGCAGCCCGGCGCGGGGCCGTCGACAAGAAGCTTTCTTT.